The source of this T cell receptor beta chain is a study of shared T cell receptors in the human thymus. Germline V gene lookup returns CDR1 SEHNR and CDR2 FQNEAQ (reference sequence). The germline V and J ends were trimmed by 4 bases and 6 bases, with 9 bases remaining between them. CDR3 length: 12 residues. Assay used: immunoSEQ multiplex PCR; TCRdb lists only in-frame clones, some missing. The sample has more than 550,000 clones; 70% to 90% are singletons. A further study also used this sample, focusing on human thymus T cells. That investigation notes: Healthy Finnish infants undergoing corrective surgery for congenital heart defects were the donors. Thymus specimens were resections from corrective heart surgery. Reports from related research described highly overlapping thymic repertoires among unrelated individuals.

J is TRBJ1-1 and V is TRBV7-9; D might be TRBD1 (6 bases). The sequenced sample consisted of thymocytes. The receptor's source is a girl under three years old with a congenital heart defect. The DNA of the CDR3 is TGTGCCAGCAGCTCCGACAGGCCTGAAGCTTTCTTT. Its translation is CASSSDRPEAFF.